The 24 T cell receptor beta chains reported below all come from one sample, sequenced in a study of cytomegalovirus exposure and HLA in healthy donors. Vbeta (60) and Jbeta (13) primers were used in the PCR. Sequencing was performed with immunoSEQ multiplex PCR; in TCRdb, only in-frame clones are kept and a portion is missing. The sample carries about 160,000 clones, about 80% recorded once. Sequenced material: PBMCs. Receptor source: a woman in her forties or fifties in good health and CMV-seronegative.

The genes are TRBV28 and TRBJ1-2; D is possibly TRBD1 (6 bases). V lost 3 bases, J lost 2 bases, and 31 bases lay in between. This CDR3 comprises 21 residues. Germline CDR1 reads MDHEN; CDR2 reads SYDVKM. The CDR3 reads CASSFYSLGRNPRQGNYGYTF. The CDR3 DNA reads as TGTGCCAGCAGTTTTTATTCTCTGGGGAGAAATCCTCGCCAGGGGAACTATGGCTACACCTTC.

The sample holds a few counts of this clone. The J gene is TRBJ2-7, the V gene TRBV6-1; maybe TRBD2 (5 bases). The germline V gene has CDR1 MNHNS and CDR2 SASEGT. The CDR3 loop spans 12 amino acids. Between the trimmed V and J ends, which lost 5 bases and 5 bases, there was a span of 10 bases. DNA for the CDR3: TGTGCCAGCAGTTCTCGGGGAAACGAGCAGTACTTC. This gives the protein CASSSRGNEQYF.

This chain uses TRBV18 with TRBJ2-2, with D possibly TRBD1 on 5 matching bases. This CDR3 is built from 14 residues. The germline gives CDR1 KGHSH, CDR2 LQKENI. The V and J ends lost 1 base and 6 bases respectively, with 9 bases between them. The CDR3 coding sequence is TGTGCCAGCTCACCACGGGCAGGGTCCGGGGAGCTGTTTTTT. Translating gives CASSPRAGSGELFF.

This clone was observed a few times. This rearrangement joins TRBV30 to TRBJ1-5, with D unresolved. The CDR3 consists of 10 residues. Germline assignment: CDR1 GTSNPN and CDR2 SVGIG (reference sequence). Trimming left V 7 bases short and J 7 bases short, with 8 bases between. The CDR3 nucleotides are TGTGCCTTACCCAGGCAGCCCCAGCATTTT. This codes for CALPRQPQHF.

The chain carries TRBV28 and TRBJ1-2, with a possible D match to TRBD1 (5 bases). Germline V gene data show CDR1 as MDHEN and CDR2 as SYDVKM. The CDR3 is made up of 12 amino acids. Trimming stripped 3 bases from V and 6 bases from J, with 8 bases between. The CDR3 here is CASSFRAHGYTF. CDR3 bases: TGTGCCAGCAGTTTCAGGGCCCATGGCTACACCTTC.

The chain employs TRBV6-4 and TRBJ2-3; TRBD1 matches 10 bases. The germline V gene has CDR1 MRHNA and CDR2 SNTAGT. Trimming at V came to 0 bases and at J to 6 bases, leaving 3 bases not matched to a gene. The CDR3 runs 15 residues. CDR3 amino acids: CASSDSGDRGDTQYF. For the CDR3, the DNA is TGTGCCAGCAGTGACTCGGGGGACAGGGGTGATACGCAGTATTTT.

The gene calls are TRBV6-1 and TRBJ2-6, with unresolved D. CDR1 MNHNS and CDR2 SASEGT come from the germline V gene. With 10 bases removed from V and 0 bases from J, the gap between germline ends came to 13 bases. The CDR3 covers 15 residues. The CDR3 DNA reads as TGTGCCACCACGAACGAGGCCTCTGGGGCCAACGTCCTGACTTTC. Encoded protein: CATTNEASGANVLTF.

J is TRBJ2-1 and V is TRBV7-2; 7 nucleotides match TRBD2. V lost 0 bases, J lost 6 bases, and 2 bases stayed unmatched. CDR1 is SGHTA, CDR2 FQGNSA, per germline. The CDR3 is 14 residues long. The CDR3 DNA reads TGTGCCAGCAGCTTAGCGGGAGGGATCAATGAGCAGTTCTTC. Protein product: CASSLAGGINEQFF.

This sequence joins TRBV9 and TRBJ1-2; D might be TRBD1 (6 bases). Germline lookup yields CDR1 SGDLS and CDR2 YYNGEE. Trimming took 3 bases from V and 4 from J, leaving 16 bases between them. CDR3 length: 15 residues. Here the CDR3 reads CASSEGGIGSYGYTF. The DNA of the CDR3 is TGTGCCAGCAGCGAGGGGGGGATTGGTAGCTATGGCTACACCTTC.

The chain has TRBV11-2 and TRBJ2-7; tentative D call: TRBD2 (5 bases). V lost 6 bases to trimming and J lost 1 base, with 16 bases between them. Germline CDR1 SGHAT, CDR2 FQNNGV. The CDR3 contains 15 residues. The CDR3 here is CASRIEGPGSYEQYF. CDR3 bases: TGTGCCAGCAGGATAGAAGGCCCGGGGTCCTACGAGCAGTACTTC.

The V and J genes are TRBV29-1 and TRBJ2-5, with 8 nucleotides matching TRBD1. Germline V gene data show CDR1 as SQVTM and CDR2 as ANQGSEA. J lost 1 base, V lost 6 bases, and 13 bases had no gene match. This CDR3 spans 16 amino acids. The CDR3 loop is CSVGQGALLFQETQYF. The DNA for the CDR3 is TGCAGCGTAGGGCAGGGGGCCCTTCTTTTCCAAGAGACCCAGTACTTC.

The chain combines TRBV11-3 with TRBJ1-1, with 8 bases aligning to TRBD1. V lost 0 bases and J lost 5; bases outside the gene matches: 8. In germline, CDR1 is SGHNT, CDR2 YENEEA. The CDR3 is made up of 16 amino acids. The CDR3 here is CASSLDSRQGRTEAFF. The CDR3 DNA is TGTGCCAGCAGCTTAGATAGCCGACAGGGGCGGACTGAAGCTTTCTTT.

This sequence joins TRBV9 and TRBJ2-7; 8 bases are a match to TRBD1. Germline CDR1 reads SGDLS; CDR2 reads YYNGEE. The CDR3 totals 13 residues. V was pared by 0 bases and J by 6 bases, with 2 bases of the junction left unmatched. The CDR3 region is CASSVAQGAEQYF. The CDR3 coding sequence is TGTGCCAGCAGCGTAGCCCAGGGGGCCGAGCAGTACTTC.

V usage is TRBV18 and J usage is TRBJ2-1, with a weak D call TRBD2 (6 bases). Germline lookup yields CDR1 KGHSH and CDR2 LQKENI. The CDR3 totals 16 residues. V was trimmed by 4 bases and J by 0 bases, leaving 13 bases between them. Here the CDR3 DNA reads TGTGCCAGCTCACTCAACCCCGGGGGCTCCTACAATGAGCAGTTCTTC. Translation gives CASSLNPGGSYNEQFF.

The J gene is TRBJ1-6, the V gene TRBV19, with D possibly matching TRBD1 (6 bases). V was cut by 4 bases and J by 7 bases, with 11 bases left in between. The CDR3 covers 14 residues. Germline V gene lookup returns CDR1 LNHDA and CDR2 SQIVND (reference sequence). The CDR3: CASSTKTGNSPLHF. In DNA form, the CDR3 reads TGTGCCAGTAGTACTAAGACAGGCAATTCACCCCTCCACTTT.

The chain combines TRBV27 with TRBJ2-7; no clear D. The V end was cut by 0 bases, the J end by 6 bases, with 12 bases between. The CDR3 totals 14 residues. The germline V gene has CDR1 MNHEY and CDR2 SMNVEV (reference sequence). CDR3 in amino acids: CASSLSTVPPEQYF. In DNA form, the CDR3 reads TGTGCCAGCAGTTTATCCACAGTCCCTCCCGAGCAGTACTTC.

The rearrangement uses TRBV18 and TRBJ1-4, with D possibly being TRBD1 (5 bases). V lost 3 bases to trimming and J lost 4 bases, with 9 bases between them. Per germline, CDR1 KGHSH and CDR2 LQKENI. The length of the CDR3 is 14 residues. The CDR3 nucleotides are TGTGCCAGCTCACCGACAGCTATTAATGAAAAACTGTTTTTT. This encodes CASSPTAINEKLFF.

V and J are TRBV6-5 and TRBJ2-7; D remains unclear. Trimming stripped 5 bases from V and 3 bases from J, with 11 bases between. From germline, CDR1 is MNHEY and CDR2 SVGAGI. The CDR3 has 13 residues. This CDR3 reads CASSPGSFYEQYF. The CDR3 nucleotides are TGTGCCAGCAGTCCGGGTAGCTTCTACGAGCAGTACTTC.

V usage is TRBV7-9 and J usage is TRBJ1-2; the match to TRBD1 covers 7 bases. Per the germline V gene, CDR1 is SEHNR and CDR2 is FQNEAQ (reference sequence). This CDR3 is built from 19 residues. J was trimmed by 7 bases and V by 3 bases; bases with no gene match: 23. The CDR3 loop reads CASSLGPDRARGASSGYTF. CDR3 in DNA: TGTGCCAGCAGCTTGGGGCCCGACAGGGCAAGGGGGGCTAGCTCTGGCTACACCTTC.

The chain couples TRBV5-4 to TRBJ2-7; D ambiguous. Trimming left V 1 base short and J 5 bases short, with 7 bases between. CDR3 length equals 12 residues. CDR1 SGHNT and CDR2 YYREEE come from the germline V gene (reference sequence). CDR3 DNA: TGTGCCAGCAGCTTGCCCCAGAACGAGCAGTACTTC. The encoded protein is CASSLPQNEQYF. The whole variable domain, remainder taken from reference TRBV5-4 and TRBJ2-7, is ETGVTQSPTHLIKTRGQQVTLRCSSQSGHNTVSWYQQALGQGPQFIFQYYREEENGRGNFPPRFSGLQFPNYSSELNVNALELDDSALYLCASSLPQNEQYFGPGTRLTVT.

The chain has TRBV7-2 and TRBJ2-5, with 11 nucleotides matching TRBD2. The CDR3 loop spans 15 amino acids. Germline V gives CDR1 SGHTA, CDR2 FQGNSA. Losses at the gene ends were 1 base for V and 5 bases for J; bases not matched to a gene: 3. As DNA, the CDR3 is TGTGCCAGCAGCTTAGGAACTAGCGGGAGTGAGACCCAGTACTTC. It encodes CASSLGTSGSETQYF.

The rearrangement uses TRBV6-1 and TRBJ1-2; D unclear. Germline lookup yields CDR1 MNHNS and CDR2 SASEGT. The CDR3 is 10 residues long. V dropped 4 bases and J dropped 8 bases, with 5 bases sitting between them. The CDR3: CASSARGYTF. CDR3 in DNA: TGTGCCAGCAGTGCTAGGGGCTACACCTTC.

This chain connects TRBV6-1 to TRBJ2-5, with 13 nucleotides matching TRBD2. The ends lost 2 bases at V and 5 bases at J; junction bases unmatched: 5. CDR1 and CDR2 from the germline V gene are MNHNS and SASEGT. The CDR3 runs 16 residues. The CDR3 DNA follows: TGTGCCAGCAGTGAACCAGGACTAGCGGGGGTTGAGACCCAGTACTTC. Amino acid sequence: CASSEPGLAGVETQYF.

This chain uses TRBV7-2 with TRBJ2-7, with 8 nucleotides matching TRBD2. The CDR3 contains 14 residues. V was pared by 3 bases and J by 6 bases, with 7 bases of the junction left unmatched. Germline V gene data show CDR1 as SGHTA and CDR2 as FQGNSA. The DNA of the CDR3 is TGTGCCAGCAGCTTTAGCGGGACCCTCTCCGAGCAGTACTTC. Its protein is CASSFSGTLSEQYF.